This T cell receptor (beta chain) stems from a study of neoadjuvant nivolumab and ipilimumab in lung cancer (dated by TCRdb to 2020 to 2021). In terms of the full investigation: Nivolumab was administered intravenously at 3 mg/kg on days 1, 15 and 29, and in the combination arm ipilimumab 1 mg/kg was added on day 1 only. The major pathologic response (MPR) rate in the intention-to-treat population in each study arm was designated as the primary trial endpoint. The trial treated fewer than 45 patients with operable NSCLC: about 23 were randomized to nivolumab monotherapy and 21 to nivolumab plus ipilimumab. The study compared TCR repertoires in pretherapy (baseline) peripheral blood with TCR repertoires in tumors resected at surgery after neoadjuvant immune checkpoint blockade. Seven patients had matched pretherapy and resected tumor pairs analyzed, with four treated with nivolumab and three with nivolumab plus ipilimumab.

In the paper's terms, the time point label means: pretherapy, before neoadjuvant immune checkpoint inhibitors. Samples came from the phase 2 randomized NEOSTAR trial, which tested neoadjuvant nivolumab or nivolumab plus ipilimumab followed by surgery in operable NSCLC. There are 18 amino acids in the CDR3, from cysteine to phenylalanine inclusive. Only CDR3 DNA is held: 54 bases, read in frame from base 1. V lost 2 bases and J lost 5 bases, and the count of bases not matched to a germline gene is 14. CDR1 and CDR2 were assigned from the germline V gene as SGHTA and FQGNSA. What the authors observed across the whole study: TCR richness in pretherapy blood showed a positive correlation with richness in tumors resected after neoadjuvant therapy (Spearman R of about 0.82). TCR sequencing was performed in a small number of samples. Tumor T-cell richness and clonality rose from pretherapy to surgery in three of three dual-therapy tumors but in only two of four nivolumab-treated tumors. There was no significant correlation between TCR clonality and pathologic tumor regression, and just a single major-pathologic-response sample was available for the clonality-regression analysis. Compared with tumor-adjacent uninvolved lung, resected tumors had greater TCR richness and clonality, and increases showed up in more of the dual-therapy-treated tumors.

A note on this clone: Its antigen has not been determined. Base qualities are not at hand, and no much larger clone is one base apart.

The library was generated by the immunoSEQ multiplex PCR assay. Per the original workflow: Repertoires were summarized in terms of richness and clonality, and significantly expanded and contracted clones between pre- and post-therapy samples were identified. Entries here come from immuneACCESS through TCRdb and include only in-frame sequences with V and J called. Some clones fail to appear in such tables; in the studies checked, an unresolved V gene covers under half of the shortfall, and the cause of the remainder is unknown. The V and J calls and the clone size are those of that table, but D and trimming were determined from the DNA. The sample has 40,000 to 55,000 clones on record, around 88% of them singletons. The ten most abundant clones make up around 3.7% of the sample.

The sequence came from an adult with non-small cell lung cancer. Some clones in this sample may be carry-over from other donors' samples. The starting material was blood, obtained before neoadjuvant nivolumab, alone or with ipilimumab. The chain employs TRBV7-2 and TRBJ2-2, and 7 junction bases match TRBD2. The CDR3 loop reads CASSLTPPTSVRTGELFF. The DNA reads as follows: TGTGCCAGCAGCTTAACTCCCCCAACTAGCGTGAGGACCGGGGAGCTGTTTTTT.